Below, one T cell receptor beta chain is given with its context. The sample originates from a study of blood T cell repertoires in COVID-19. Study details: Samples of COVID-19 (acute and convalescent) were obtained from the United States, Italy and Spain. In each case, the material was cDNA or gDNA derived from T cells, B-cell-depleted T cells, or PBMCs.

As processed by the authors: Amplification of reference gene primers was used by the study to estimate nucleated cell counts. Assay used: immunoSEQ multiplex PCR; TCRdb lists only in-frame clones, some missing. The V and J calls and clone size are taken from that table; D and trimming were inferred from the DNA. The sample has approximately 150,000 clones, 84% seen once; the top ten hold over 1.1%. This sequence originates from a man aged 55 to 70 with acute or convalescent COVID-19. The sample comprised peripheral blood.

The CDR3 nucleotides are TGTGCCAGTAGTTCGTACACCGGGGAGCTGTTTTTT. Its translation: CASSSYTGELFF. The chain is built from TRBV19 and TRBJ2-2, with D uncertain. Trimming took off 5 bases at V and 3 bases at J, with 4 bases between the two ends. The CDR3 covers 12 residues. The germline CDR1 and CDR2 sequences are LNHDA and SQIVND (reference sequence).